Following are 32 T cell receptor beta chains from one sample sequenced in a study of T cell changes during pregnancy in multiple sclerosis (dated by TCRdb to between 2018 and 2021). Library preparation was by the immunoSEQ multiplex PCR assay. TCRdb re-hosts the immuneACCESS table, in-frame sequences only. Its copies lack some clones; in the studies checked, an unresolved V gene accounts for under half of them, and the cause for the rest is not known. Present in this sample are more than 80,000 clones, around 90% of which were seen just once. The ten largest clonotypes hold 1.5% of the sample. The sequencing here drew on peripheral blood, taken in the first trimester of pregnancy. The receptors come from a female donor with multiple sclerosis, enrolled in a pregnancy study.

In nucleotides, the CDR3 is TGTGCCAGCAGCGTAGCGGCTAGCGGGAGCCCATACGAGCAGTACTTC. Its protein is CASSVAASGSPYEQYF. The rearrangement links TRBV9 to TRBJ2-7; TRBD2 matches at 10 bases. The CDR3 contains 16 residues. Trimming at V came to 0 bases and at J to 4 bases, leaving 7 bases not matched to a gene. CDR1 and CDR2 from the germline V gene are SGDLS and YYNGEE.

This chain connects TRBV5-8 to TRBJ1-2; 8 bases align to TRBD1. The CDR3 is 17 residues long. Germline V lookup: CDR1 SGHTS, CDR2 YDEGEE. V shed 3 bases and J 4 bases; nucleotides not matched to a gene: 14. The CDR3 nucleotides read TGTGCCAGCAGCTCCCTCCCCGGAGACAGGGGCTCCTATGGCTACACCTTC. This codes for CASSSLPGDRGSYGYTF.

This chain connects TRBV19 to TRBJ2-7; 7 bases are a match to TRBD1. The CDR3 contains 15 residues. V dropped 3 bases and J dropped 2; count of bases not matched to a gene: 7. Per the germline V gene, CDR1 is LNHDA and CDR2 is SQIVND (reference sequence). The CDR3, as DNA: TGTGCCAGTAGTATCATTTGGGACAGAGCCTACGAGCAGTACTTC. It codes for CASSIIWDRAYEQYF. Together with reference TRBV19 and TRBJ2-7, the CDR3 gives the full variable domain: DGGITQSPKYLFRKEGQNVTLSCEQNLNHDAMYWYRQDPGQGLRLIYYSQIVNDFQKGDIAEGYSVSREKKESFPLTVTSAQKNPTAFYLCASSIIWDRAYEQYFGPGTRLTVT.

The chain combines TRBV15 with TRBJ1-4; D uncertain. In germline, CDR1 is LNHNV, CDR2 YYDKDF (reference sequence). Between the trimmed V and J ends, which lost 0 bases and 8 bases, there was a span of 10 bases. The CDR3 has 14 residues. CDR3 nucleotides: TGTGCCACCAGCAGAGATCCCCAACAGGAAAAACTGTTTTTT. This translates into CATSRDPQQEKLFF.

A note on this clone: Additional DNA sequences in this sample encode the identical CDR3. The genes are TRBV27 and TRBJ2-7; TRBD1 might be the D (5 bases). The CDR3 contains 13 residues. V was pared by 2 bases and J by 1 base, with 6 bases between. Germline V lookup: CDR1 MNHEY, CDR2 SMNVEV (reference sequence). The CDR3 protein is CASSLRGSYEQYF. The CDR3 DNA is TGTGCCAGCAGTTTAAGGGGTTCCTACGAGCAGTACTTC.

This chain connects TRBV29-1 to TRBJ2-3, with 7 bases aligning to TRBD2. The V segment lost 1 base and the J segment 4 bases; nucleotides outside the gene matches: 14. Germline values: CDR1 SQVTM, CDR2 ANQGSEA. This CDR3 contains 17 residues. CDR3 in amino acids: CSVEVGLWGAGADTQYF. CDR3 nucleotides: TGCAGCGTTGAAGTAGGATTGTGGGGCGCGGGGGCAGATACGCAGTATTTT.

The chain joins TRBV30 to TRBJ2-2, with 7 bases that match TRBD1. Germline values: CDR1 GTSNPN, CDR2 SVGIG (reference sequence). This CDR3 region has 16 residues. The junction had 6 bases not matched to a gene; V was cut back by 2 bases and J by 0 bases. Here the CDR3 reads CAWSSNRGANTGELFF. CDR3 in DNA: TGTGCCTGGAGTTCTAACAGGGGAGCGAACACCGGGGAGCTGTTTTTT.

V and J are TRBV19 and TRBJ1-2; D call uncertain. Trimming removed 3 bases from V and 2 bases from J, with 7 bases in between. Germline-derived CDR1 and CDR2 are LNHDA and SQIVND (reference sequence). The CDR3 has 13 amino acids. The CDR3 nucleotides read TGTGCCAGTAGTATTACGGTGAACTATGGCTACACCTTC. Residues: CASSITVNYGYTF.

The rearrangement links TRBV27 to TRBJ1-2; D unclear. Deletions cut 2 bases from V and 5 bases from J, with 9 bases between. This CDR3 spans 13 amino acids. Germline V gene sequence: CDR1 MNHEY, CDR2 SMNVEV (reference sequence). DNA for the CDR3: TGTGCCAGCAGTTTACTTTCCGGGTATGGCTACACCTTC. It specifies CASSLLSGYGYTF.

This chain connects TRBV5-4 to TRBJ2-7; a weak D match, TRBD1 (5 bases). The germline V and J ends were trimmed by 1 base and 0 bases, with 11 bases remaining between them. The CDR3 has 15 residues. Germline V gene sequence: CDR1 SGHNT, CDR2 YYREEE (reference sequence). CDR3 loop: CASSLRGLSSYEQYF. The CDR3 nucleotides are TGTGCCAGCAGCTTGAGGGGCCTCAGCTCCTACGAGCAGTACTTC.

This chain joins TRBV28 and TRBJ1-2, with TRBD1 identical over 8 bases. Germline trimming cut 3 bases from V and 8 bases from J; bases unmatched to any gene: 17. Germline V CDR1 and CDR2: MDHEN, SYDVKM. The CDR3 length is 17 residues. CDR3 nucleotides: TGTGCCAGCAGTTTCCAGAGGGCAGGGGGCAACAACGTGGGCTACACCTTC. It translates to CASSFQRAGGNNVGYTF.

The rearrangement joins TRBV6-4 to TRBJ1-1, with D tentatively TRBD1 (5 bases). With 6 bases removed from V and 3 bases from J, the gap between germline ends came to 17 bases. Germline V gene lookup returns CDR1 MRHNA and CDR2 SNTAGT. This CDR3 has 15 residues. The CDR3: CASRPWGGSDTEAFF. CDR3 sequence (DNA): TGTGCCAGCAGACCTTGGGGGGGGTCCGACACTGAAGCTTTCTTT.

The genes are TRBV7-2 and TRBJ2-3; TRBD1 might be the D (5 bases). This CDR3 is 15 amino acids long. The V end was cut by 1 base, the J end by 1 base, with 9 bases between. The germline gives CDR1 SGHTA, CDR2 FQGNSA. This CDR3 reads CASSLVGRGTDTQYF. CDR3 bases: TGTGCCAGCAGCTTAGTGGGCAGGGGCACAGATACGCAGTATTTT.

The chain recombines TRBV18 with TRBJ1-2, with 7 nucleotides matching TRBD1. This CDR3 region has 14 residues. The germline V gene encodes CDR1 KGHSH and CDR2 LQKENI. J lost 7 bases, V lost 3 bases, and 8 bases had no gene match. CDR3 coding DNA: TGTGCCAGCTCACCGGAACAGGGGTTCTCTGGCTACACCTTC. The encoded protein is CASSPEQGFSGYTF.

The chain recombines TRBV5-4 with TRBJ2-3, with 7 bases fitting TRBD1. Germline V gene lookup returns CDR1 SGHNT and CDR2 YYREEE (reference sequence). The CDR3 contains 14 residues. The V segment lost 4 bases and the J segment 0 bases; nucleotides outside the gene matches: 2. CDR3: CASSRQGSTDTQYF. CDR3 bases: TGTGCCAGCAGCCGACAGGGTAGCACAGATACGCAGTATTTT.

The chain employs TRBV4-1 and TRBJ2-7; D might be TRBD1 (5 bases). This CDR3 has 15 residues. Per germline, CDR1 MGHRA and CDR2 YSYEKL. The V end was cut by 1 base, the J end by 0 bases, with 10 bases between. This chain's CDR3 is CASSQGPQDSYEQYF. The CDR3 DNA reads as TGCGCCAGCAGCCAAGGACCACAGGACTCCTACGAGCAGTACTTC.

The chain joins TRBV28 to TRBJ1-2; no definite D call. The V and J ends lost 6 bases and 3 bases respectively, with 20 bases between them. Germline lookup yields CDR1 MDHEN and CDR2 SYDVKM. The CDR3 runs 16 residues. CDR3 residues: CASSLMPPDTHYGYTF. CDR3 sequence (DNA): TGTGCCAGCAGCCTTATGCCCCCAGATACCCACTATGGCTACACCTTC.

CDR3 DNA: TGTGCCAGCAGCGTTCAGGGGCCGTTCAACACTGAAGCTTTCTTT. Amino acid sequence: CASSVQGPFNTEAFF. The chain links TRBV7-2 to TRBJ1-1; D perhaps matches TRBD1 (6 bases). The CDR3 loop spans 15 amino acids. Germline CDR1 reads SGHTA; CDR2 reads FQGNSA. Deletions cut 5 bases from V and 2 bases from J, with 15 bases between.

This clone was counted a single time. This rearrangement joins TRBV7-6 to TRBJ2-1, with 9 bases lining up with TRBD1. The CDR3 extends over 16 amino acids. Germline V CDR1 and CDR2: SGHVS, FNYEAQ. Trimming removed 4 bases from V and 5 bases from J; junction bases left unmatched: 9. This CDR3 reads CASSSQGAGYNNEQFF. In DNA form, the CDR3 reads TGTGCCAGCAGCTCACAGGGGGCCGGGTACAACAATGAGCAGTTCTTC.

The rearrangement links TRBV29-1 to TRBJ1-5, with D possibly being TRBD1 (5 bases). The ends were cut back, 5 bases at V and 6 bases at J, with 14 bases in the middle. Per the germline V gene, CDR1 is SQVTM and CDR2 is ANQGSEA. This CDR3 has 13 amino acids. The CDR3, as DNA: TGCAGCGTTCAGGGAGGGTTGGGTCAGCCCCAGCATTTT. It yields the protein CSVQGGLGQPQHF. The full variable domain, in which reference TRBV29-1 and TRBJ1-5 provide the parts outside the CDR3, is SAVISQKPSRDICQRGTSLTIQCQVDSQVTMMFWYRQQPGQSLTLIATANQGSEATYESGFVIDKFPISRPNLTFSTLTVSNMSPEDSSIYLCSVQGGLGQPQHFGDGTRLSIL.

The rearrangement joins TRBV7-9 to TRBJ2-1, with D perhaps TRBD2 (5 bases). Germline CDR1 reads SEHNR; CDR2 reads FQNEAQ (reference sequence). The CDR3 totals 16 residues. Trimming pared 5 bases from V and 3 bases from J, leaving 17 bases between. The CDR3 bases are TGTGCCAGCAGCGGGAACATTCTGAGGGACTACAATGAGCAGTTCTTC. It yields the protein CASSGNILRDYNEQFF. The full variable domain, with the rest looked up from reference TRBV7-9 and TRBJ2-1, is DTGVSQNPRHKITKRGQNVTFRCDPISEHNRLYWYRQTLGQGPEFLTYFQNEAQLEKSRLLSDRFSAERPKGSFSTLEIQRTEQGDSAMYLCASSGNILRDYNEQFFGPGTRLTVL.

V is TRBV7-9 and J is TRBJ2-7, with D uncertain. V lost 3 bases and J 0 bases, leaving 6 bases between the germline ends. The CDR3 has 13 residues. From germline, CDR1 is SEHNR and CDR2 FQNEAQ (reference sequence). The CDR3 bases are TGTGCCAGCAGCTTTTCTAGCTCCTACGAGCAGTACTTC. It codes for CASSFSSSYEQYF.

This chain joins TRBV7-9 and TRBJ2-5; a possible D gene is TRBD2 (6 bases). CDR1 and CDR2 (germline): SEHNR, FQNEAQ (reference sequence). This CDR3 contains 15 residues. Trimming left V 5 bases short and J 3 bases short, with 16 bases between. Written as DNA, the CDR3 is TGTGCCAGCAGCACGACGGTAAAGCGGGAAGAGACCCAGTACTTC. It encodes CASSTTVKREETQYF.

The count of this clone is one. V gene TRBV10-3 combines with J gene TRBJ2-5; 7 nucleotides match TRBD1. Germline V gives CDR1 ENHRY, CDR2 SYGVKD. V trimming: 10 bases; J trimming: 2 bases; junction bases outside the gene matches: 1. This CDR3 contains 11 residues. CDR3 loop: CATGQQETQYF. The CDR3 nucleotides are TGTGCCACGGGACAGCAAGAGACCCAGTACTTC.

The chain recombines TRBV11-2 with TRBJ2-7, with a possible D match to TRBD2 (6 bases). Germline CDR1 is SGHAT and CDR2 is FQNNGV. The CDR3 totals 15 residues. V was pared by 5 bases and J by 2 bases, with 16 bases between. The CDR3 protein is CASSGVGGLTYEQYF. For the CDR3, the DNA is TGTGCCAGCAGCGGTGTCGGGGGACTTACCTACGAGCAGTACTTC.

The V and J genes are TRBV29-1 and TRBJ2-7, with 9 bases aligning to TRBD1. The CDR3 loop spans 14 amino acids. Trimming cost V 7 bases and J 0 bases; bases outside gene matches: 7. CDR1 is SQVTM, CDR2 ANQGSEA, per germline. CDR3 region: CSAEDRGDSYEQYF. DNA of the CDR3: TGCAGCGCCGAAGACAGGGGGGACTCCTACGAGCAGTACTTC.

V and J are TRBV6-1 and TRBJ2-7; 10 nucleotides agree with TRBD1. V lost 8 bases to trimming and J lost 0 bases; unmatched junction nucleotides: 1. CDR3 length: 13 residues. The germline gives CDR1 MNHNS, CDR2 SASEGT. The CDR3 protein is CASGTGASYEQYF. The CDR3, as DNA: TGTGCCAGCGGGACAGGGGCCTCCTACGAGCAGTACTTC.

The rearrangement links TRBV28 to TRBJ2-1; D gene ambiguous. There are 13 residues in the CDR3. Germline CDR1 and CDR2: MDHEN and SYDVKM. Trimming pared 4 bases from V and 7 bases from J, leaving 11 bases between. The CDR3 DNA is TGTGCCAGCAGTTGGAGACTTGAAAATGAGCAGTTCTTC. Translated: CASSWRLENEQFF.

J is TRBJ1-4 and V is TRBV27, with D possibly TRBD1 on 5 matching bases. Trimming took off 3 bases at V and 0 bases at J, with 11 bases between the two ends. There are 16 residues in the CDR3. Germline CDR1 MNHEY, CDR2 SMNVEV (reference sequence). The DNA for the CDR3 is TGTGCCAGCAGTTTTGACAGTTTCTCAACTAATGAAAAACTGTTTTTT. It specifies CASSFDSFSTNEKLFF.

This clone was seen a handful of times. V is TRBV29-1 and J is TRBJ2-7; 8 bases match TRBD1. This CDR3 spans 14 amino acids. V shed 4 bases, J shed 1 base, and the junction held 6 bases outside the gene matches. CDR1 and CDR2 (germline): SQVTM, ANQGSEA. CDR3 bases: TGCAGCGTTGCCAGACAGGGGAGGTCCTACGAGCAGTACTTC. Translation: CSVARQGRSYEQYF.

The chain joins TRBV7-6 to TRBJ2-7; TRBD2 matches at 13 bases. Germline loops: CDR1 SGHVS, CDR2 FNYEAQ. The length of the CDR3 is 15 residues. J lost 4 bases, V lost 5 bases, and 5 bases had no gene match. The CDR3 spells CASSPGLAGVYEQYF. The CDR3 DNA reads as TGTGCCAGCAGCCCCGGACTAGCGGGAGTGTACGAGCAGTACTTC. The whole variable domain, remainder taken from reference TRBV7-6 and TRBJ2-7, is GAGVSQSPRYKVTKRGQDVALRCDPISGHVSLYWYRQALGQGPEFLTYFNYEAQQDKSGLPNDRFSAERPEGSISTLTIQRTEQRDSAMYRCASSPGLAGVYEQYFGPGTRLTVT.

This chain uses TRBV7-9 with TRBJ1-1, with 9 bases matching TRBD1. Germline V lookup: CDR1 SEHNR, CDR2 FQNEAQ (reference sequence). Trimming cost V 0 bases and J 6 bases; bases outside gene matches: 8. The CDR3 sequence is 16 residues long. CDR3 in amino acids: CASSLASRTGVAEAFF. In nucleotides, the CDR3 is TGTGCCAGCAGCTTAGCTTCTCGGACAGGGGTCGCTGAAGCTTTCTTT.